This T cell receptor (beta chain) emerged from a study of Graves' ophthalmopathy and Graves' hyperthyroidism. Study results and caveats: Prediction of ophthalmopathy progression reached around 71% sensitivity and under 80% specificity.

Comment on this clonotype: The antigen is unknown.

The TCR beta CDR3 regions underwent amplification from RNA transcripts. A first-round RT-PCR used HTBI primers, followed by a second-round multiplex PCR. In TCRdb, the multiplex PCR reads were re-called with MiXCR into one record per CDR3 protein. This sample carries 500,000 to 600,000 distinct CDR3 sequences, less than 40% of them seen once, and the ten largest clones take about 4.6%. Per germline, CDR1 SQVTM and CDR2 ANQGSEA. V was pared by 1 base and J by 5 bases, with 6 bases of the junction left unmatched. The CDR3 has 14 residues. The rearrangement joins TRBV29-1 to TRBJ2-5; 8 bases are a match to TRBD2. Sequenced input: peripheral blood or thyroid tissue (not recorded which). This clonotype was obtained from an adult man with Graves' hyperthyroidism. The CDR3 DNA reads as TGCAGCGTTGAAGCCCGGGGGGGCAGGGAGACCCAGTACTTC. It codes for CSVEARGGRETQYF.